These T cell receptor beta chains were read from a single sample in a study of T-cell memory formation after mild COVID-19. TCRdb redid the calling of the 5' RACE reads with MiXCR, one entry per CDR3 protein. The table records some 100,000 distinct CDR3 sequences, around 10% of them present only once. Sequencing was performed on PBMCs or a T cell subset sorted from them (not recorded which). These receptors originate from a man younger than 30 who had mild COVID-19 (a few samples of this study predate the infection). Cell type and time point are not known. Each CDR3 is given with its conserved first and last residue. The order of the fields is clone size, D gene, J gene, V gene, CDR3 length, CDR3 protein, CDR3 DNA. D genes are given only for firm matches. Only some rows state a clone size, as once, few, many or a class for expanded clones.

NA	NA	TRBJ1-4	TRBV10-1	14	CASLQPWANEKLFF	TGCGCCAGCCTACAGCCATGGGCTAATGAAAAACTGTTTTTT
NA	TRBD1	TRBJ1-3	TRBV7-9	16	CASSLPAGGSGNTIYF	TGTGCCAGCAGCTTACCCGCAGGGGGGTCTGGAAACACCATATATTTT
few	NA	TRBJ2-3	TRBV10-1	16	CASSDIGGENRDTQYF	TGCGCCAGCAGTGATATCGGCGGGGAAAACCGAGATACGCAGTATTTT
few	NA	TRBJ1-2	TRBV12-3/TRBV12-4	16	CASSGVGTHSNYGYTF	TGTGCCAGCAGCGGGGTGGGGACACATTCTAACTATGGCTACACCTTC
few	NA	TRBJ2-2	TRBV10-2	14	CASSNSANTGELFF	TGCGCCAGCAGTAATAGCGCGAACACCGGGGAGCTGTTTTTT
NA	NA	TRBJ1-5	TRBV6-5	15	CASSPGWGANQPQHF	TGTGCCAGCAGTCCAGGGTGGGGGGCCAATCAGCCCCAGCATTTT
few	TRBD2	TRBJ2-7	TRBV6-5	15	CASSYSGGGVYEQYF	TGTGCCAGCAGTTACTCAGGCGGGGGGGTCTACGAGCAGTACTTC
NA	NA	TRBJ2-7	TRBV7-9	14	CASSLGGEPYEQYF	TGTGCCAGCAGCTTAGGAGGGGAACCCTACGAGCAGTACTTC
many	NA	TRBJ2-3	TRBV12-3/TRBV12-4	15	CASSFGGGSTDTQYF	TGTGCCAGCAGTTTTGGTGGGGGCAGCACAGATACGCAGTATTTT
many	NA	TRBJ2-3	TRBV6-2/TRBV6-3	14	CASSYGSRADTQYF	TGTGCCAGCAGTTACGGCAGCAGGGCAGATACGCAGTATTTT
NA	NA	TRBJ2-5	TRBV5-1	15	CASSLAVLSEETQYF	TGCGCCAGCAGCCTTGCAGTCCTGTCGGAAGAGACCCAGTACTTC
few	NA	TRBJ1-5	TRBV7-2	15	CASRIASEGNQPQHF	TGTGCCAGCAGAATAGCCTCCGAAGGCAATCAGCCCCAGCATTTT
NA	TRBD1	TRBJ2-5	TRBV25-1	14	CASKMTGFQETQYF	TGTGCCAGTAAAATGACAGGGTTCCAAGAGACCCAGTACTTC
many	NA	TRBJ2-3	TRBV12-3/TRBV12-4	16	CASRVSPRVGTDTQYF	TGTGCCAGCAGGGTCAGTCCCAGGGTCGGGACAGATACGCAGTATTTT
many	NA	TRBJ2-7	TRBV5-1	13	CASSLAGGAEQYF	TGCGCCAGCAGCTTGGCCGGAGGGGCCGAGCAGTACTTC
few	TRBD1	TRBJ2-4	TRBV6-5	15	CASSSGTGNWNIQYF	TGTGCCAGCAGCAGCGGGACAGGGAATTGGAACATTCAGTACTTC
NA	NA	TRBJ2-7	TRBV27	15	CASSLSGTAPYEQYF	TGTGCCAGCAGTTTAAGTGGTACAGCACCTTACGAGCAGTACTTC
NA	NA	TRBJ2-3	TRBV29-1	13	CSGCRTRTDTQYF	TGCAGCGGATGCCGGACGCGCACAGATACGCAGTATTTT
many	NA	TRBJ2-1	TRBV20-1	16	CSARDVATTRGDEQFF	TGCAGTGCTAGAGATGTCGCGACAACCCGAGGGGATGAGCAGTTCTTC
few	NA	TRBJ2-1	TRBV7-9	14	CASSLSGEPRGQFF	TGTGCCAGCAGCTTAAGTGGGGAACCGAGGGGGCAGTTCTTC
few	NA	TRBJ2-1	TRBV14	12	CASSQDLVEQFF	TGTGCCAGCAGCCAAGATCTGGTTGAGCAGTTCTTC
NA	NA	TRBJ2-6	TRBV28	18	CASSFEGGLSYGANVLTF	TGTGCCAGCAGTTTTGAAGGCGGCCTGAGCTATGGGGCCAACGTCCTGACTTTC
NA	NA	TRBJ2-6	TRBV7-2	14	CAGSGDSGANVLTF	TGTGCCGGAAGTGGGGACTCTGGGGCCAACGTCCTGACTTTC
NA	NA	TRBJ2-5	TRBV7-9	13	CASSLEGAGHQYF	TGTGCCAGCAGCTTAGAGGGAGCGGGTCATCAGTACTTC
many	NA	TRBJ1-1	TRBV5-1	15	CASSLDSVAGTEAFF	TGCGCCAGCAGCTTGGACAGCGTCGCGGGAACTGAAGCTTTCTTT
few	TRBD2	TRBJ2-5	TRBV7-2	16	CASSSLAGAVGETQYF	TGTGCCAGCAGCTCACTAGCGGGGGCTGTCGGTGAGACCCAGTACTTC
NA	NA	TRBJ2-2	TRBV6-2/TRBV6-3	14	CASSHGGDQPELFF	TGTGCCAGCAGTCATGGTGGGGATCAACCGGAGCTGTTTTTT
NA	NA	TRBJ1-1	TRBV6-2/TRBV6-3	14	CASSYSYGINEAFF	TGTGCCAGCAGTTACTCGTACGGGATAAACGAAGCTTTCTTT
NA	TRBD2	TRBJ2-1	TRBV11-2	14	CASSSSGGRNEQFF	TGTGCCAGCAGCTCCAGCGGGGGCCGCAATGAGCAGTTCTTC
few	NA	TRBJ2-1	TRBV5-5	14	CASSPPTSYNEQFF	TGTGCCAGCAGTCCCCCGACAAGTTACAATGAGCAGTTCTTC
NA	NA	TRBJ1-3	TRBV5-1	15	CASSLGITSGNTIYF	TGCGCCAGCAGCTTGGGGATTACCTCTGGAAACACCATATATTTT
once	NA	TRBJ2-7	TRBV10-3	15	CAISILGTGSYEQYF	TGTGCCATCAGTATCCTAGGAACGGGGTCCTACGAGCAGTACTTC
few	NA	TRBJ1-2	TRBV12-3/TRBV12-4	11	CASSLGGGYTF	TGTGCCAGCAGTTTGGGGGGTGGCTACACCTTC
few	NA	TRBJ1-3	TRBV24-1	12	CATMGRGNTIYF	TGTGCCACCATGGGTCGCGGAAACACCATATATTTT
once	NA	TRBJ1-5	TRBV10-3	17	CAISESEGSHFYQPQHF	TGTGCCATCAGTGAGTCCGAGGGGTCCCACTTCTATCAGCCCCAGCATTTT
few	NA	TRBJ2-3	TRBV7-9	12	CASRGQTDTQYF	TGTGCCAGCAGGGGTCAGACAGATACGCAGTATTTT
many	NA	TRBJ2-3	TRBV12-3/TRBV12-4	12	CASSLPPDTQYF	TGTGCCAGCAGTTTGCCGCCAGATACGCAGTATTTT
NA	NA	TRBJ2-7	TRBV7-3	13	CASSLSQGYEQYF	TGTGCCAGCAGCTTATCCCAGGGCTACGAGCAGTACTTC